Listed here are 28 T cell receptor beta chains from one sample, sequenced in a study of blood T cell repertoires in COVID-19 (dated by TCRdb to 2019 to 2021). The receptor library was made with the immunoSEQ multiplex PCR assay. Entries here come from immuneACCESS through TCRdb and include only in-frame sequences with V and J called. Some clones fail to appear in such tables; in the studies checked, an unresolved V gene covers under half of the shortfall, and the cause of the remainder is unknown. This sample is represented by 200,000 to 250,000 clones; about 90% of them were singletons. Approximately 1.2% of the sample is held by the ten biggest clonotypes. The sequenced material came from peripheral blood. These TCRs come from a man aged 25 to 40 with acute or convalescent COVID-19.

In DNA, the CDR3 is TGTGCCAGTAGTATCACGGCAGGTATACAAGAGACCCAGTACTTC. This encodes CASSITAGIQETQYF. V gene TRBV19 combines with J gene TRBJ2-5; D is unresolved. V lost 3 bases, J lost 2 bases, and 13 bases lay in between. CDR1 is LNHDA and CDR2 is SQIVND in the germline V gene (reference sequence). The CDR3 length is 15 residues. Looking up the rest from reference TRBV19 and TRBJ2-5 gives the full variable domain: DGGITQSPKYLFRKEGQNVTLSCEQNLNHDAMYWYRQDPGQGLRLIYYSQIVNDFQKGDIAEGYSVSREKKESFPLTVTSAQKNPTAFYLCASSITAGIQETQYFGPGTRLLVL.

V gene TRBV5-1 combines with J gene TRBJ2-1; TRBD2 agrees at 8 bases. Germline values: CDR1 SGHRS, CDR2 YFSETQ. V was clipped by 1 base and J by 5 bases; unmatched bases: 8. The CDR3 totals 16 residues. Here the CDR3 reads CASSLTGGPSNNEQFF. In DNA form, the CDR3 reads TGCGCCAGCAGCTTGACGGGAGGGCCCTCGAACAATGAGCAGTTCTTC.

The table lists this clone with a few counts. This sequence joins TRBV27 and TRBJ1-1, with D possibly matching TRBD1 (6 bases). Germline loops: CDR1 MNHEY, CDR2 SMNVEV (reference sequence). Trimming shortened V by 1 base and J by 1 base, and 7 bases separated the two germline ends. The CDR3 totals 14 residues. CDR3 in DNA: TGTGCCAGCAGTTTATTGACAGGGAACACTGAAGCTTTCTTT. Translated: CASSLLTGNTEAFF.

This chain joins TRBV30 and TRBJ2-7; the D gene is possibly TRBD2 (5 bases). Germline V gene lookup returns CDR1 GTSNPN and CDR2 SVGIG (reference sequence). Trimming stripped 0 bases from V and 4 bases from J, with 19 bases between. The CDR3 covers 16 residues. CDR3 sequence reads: CAWSVRGVGAAYEQYF. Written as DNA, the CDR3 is TGTGCCTGGAGTGTACGAGGTGTAGGAGCGGCTTACGAGCAGTACTTC.

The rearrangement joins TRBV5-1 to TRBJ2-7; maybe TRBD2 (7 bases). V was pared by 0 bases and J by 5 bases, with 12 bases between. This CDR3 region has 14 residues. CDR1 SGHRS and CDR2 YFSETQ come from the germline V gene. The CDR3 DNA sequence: TGCGCCAGCAGCTTGGCCAGCGGGACACACGAGCAGTACTTC. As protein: CASSLASGTHEQYF. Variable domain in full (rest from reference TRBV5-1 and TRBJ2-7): KAGVTQTPRYLIKTRGQQVTLSCSPISGHRSVSWYQQTPGQGLQFLFEYFSETQRNKGNFPGRFSGRQFSNSRSEMNVSTLELGDSALYLCASSLASGTHEQYFGPGTRLTVT.

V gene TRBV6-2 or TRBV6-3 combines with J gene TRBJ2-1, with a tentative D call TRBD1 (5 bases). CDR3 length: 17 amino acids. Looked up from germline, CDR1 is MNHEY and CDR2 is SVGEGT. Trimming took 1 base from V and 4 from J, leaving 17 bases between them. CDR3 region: CASSYYPGQKPYNEQFF. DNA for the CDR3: TGTGCCAGCAGTTACTACCCAGGACAAAAGCCTTACAATGAGCAGTTCTTC.

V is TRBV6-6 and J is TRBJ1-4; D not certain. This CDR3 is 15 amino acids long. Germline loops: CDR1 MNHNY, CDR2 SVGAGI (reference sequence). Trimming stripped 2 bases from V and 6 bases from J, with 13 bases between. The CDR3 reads CASSYGTVTYEKLFF. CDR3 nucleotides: TGTGCCAGCAGTTACGGAACAGTCACCTATGAAAAACTGTTTTTT.

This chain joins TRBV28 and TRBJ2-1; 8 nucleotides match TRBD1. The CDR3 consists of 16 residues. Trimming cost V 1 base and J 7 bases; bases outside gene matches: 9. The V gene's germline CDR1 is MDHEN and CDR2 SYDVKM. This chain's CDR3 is CASSLLGQGARNEQFF. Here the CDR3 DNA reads TGTGCCAGCAGTTTATTAGGTCAGGGGGCGAGGAATGAGCAGTTCTTC.

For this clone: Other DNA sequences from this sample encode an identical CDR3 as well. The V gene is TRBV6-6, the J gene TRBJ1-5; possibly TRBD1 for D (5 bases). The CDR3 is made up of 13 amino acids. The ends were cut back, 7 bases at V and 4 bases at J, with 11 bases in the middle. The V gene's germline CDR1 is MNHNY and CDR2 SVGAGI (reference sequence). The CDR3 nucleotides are TGTGCCAGCATGGGGGGTAGTAATCAGCCCCAGCATTTT. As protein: CASMGGSNQPQHF.

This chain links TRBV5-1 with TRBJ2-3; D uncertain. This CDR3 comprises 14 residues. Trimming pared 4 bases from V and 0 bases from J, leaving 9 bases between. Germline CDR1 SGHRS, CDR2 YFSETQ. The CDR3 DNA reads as TGCGCCAGCAGCGTCGGTTCTAGCACAGATACGCAGTATTTT. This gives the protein CASSVGSSTDTQYF.

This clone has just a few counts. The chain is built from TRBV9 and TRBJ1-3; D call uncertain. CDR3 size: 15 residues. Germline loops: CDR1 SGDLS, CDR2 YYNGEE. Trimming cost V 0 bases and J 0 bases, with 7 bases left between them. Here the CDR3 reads CASSVGGASGNTIYF. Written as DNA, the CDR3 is TGTGCCAGCAGCGTAGGGGGAGCCTCTGGAAACACCATATATTTT.

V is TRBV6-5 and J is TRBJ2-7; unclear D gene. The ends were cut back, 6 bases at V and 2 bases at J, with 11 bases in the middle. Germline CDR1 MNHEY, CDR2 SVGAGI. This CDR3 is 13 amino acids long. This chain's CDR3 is CASSMTQTYEQYF. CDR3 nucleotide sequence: TGTGCCAGCAGCATGACACAGACCTACGAGCAGTACTTC.

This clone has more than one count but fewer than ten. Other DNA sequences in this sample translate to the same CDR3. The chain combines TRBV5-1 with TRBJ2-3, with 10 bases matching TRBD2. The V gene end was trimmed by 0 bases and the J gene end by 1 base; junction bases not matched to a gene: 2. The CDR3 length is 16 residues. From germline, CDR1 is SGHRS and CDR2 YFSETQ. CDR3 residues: CASSLGLAGGTDTQYF. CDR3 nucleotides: TGCGCCAGCAGCTTGGGGCTAGCGGGGGGCACAGATACGCAGTATTTT. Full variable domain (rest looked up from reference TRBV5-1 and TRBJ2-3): KAGVTQTPRYLIKTRGQQVTLSCSPISGHRSVSWYQQTPGQGLQFLFEYFSETQRNKGNFPGRFSGRQFSNSRSEMNVSTLELGDSALYLCASSLGLAGGTDTQYFGPGTRLTVL.

This CDR3 reads CASSRFSSGTNLREQYF. In DNA, the CDR3 is TGTGCCAGCAGCCGATTCTCTAGCGGGACGAATCTACGGGAGCAGTACTTC. The J gene is TRBJ2-7, the V gene TRBV14; TRBD2 agrees at 9 bases. V was pared by 4 bases and J by 7 bases, with 17 bases of the junction left unmatched. The V gene's germline CDR1 is SGHDN and CDR2 FVKESK. This CDR3 has 17 amino acids.

CDR3 region: CASTFGAGGPSYNEQFF. The CDR3 nucleotides are TGTGCCAGCACCTTTGGGGCGGGAGGGCCTAGTTACAATGAGCAGTTCTTC. The chain couples TRBV7-8 to TRBJ2-1; 9 bases are a match to TRBD2. This CDR3 contains 17 residues. CDR1 is SGHVS and CDR2 is FQNEAQ in the germline V gene. The ends lost 7 bases at V and 4 bases at J; junction bases unmatched: 14. Looking up the rest from reference TRBV7-8 and TRBJ2-1 gives the full variable domain: GAGVSQSPRYKVAKRGQDVALRCDPISGHVSLFWYQQALGQGPEFLTYFQNEAQLDKSGLPSDRFFAERPEGSVSTLKIQRTQQEDSAVYLCASTFGAGGPSYNEQFFGPGTRLTVL.

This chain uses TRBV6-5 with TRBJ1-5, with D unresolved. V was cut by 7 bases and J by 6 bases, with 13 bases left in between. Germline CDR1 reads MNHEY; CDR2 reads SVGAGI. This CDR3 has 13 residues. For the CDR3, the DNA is TGTGCCAGCATGGCAAACGGCGGTCAGCCCCAGCATTTT. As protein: CASMANGGQPQHF.

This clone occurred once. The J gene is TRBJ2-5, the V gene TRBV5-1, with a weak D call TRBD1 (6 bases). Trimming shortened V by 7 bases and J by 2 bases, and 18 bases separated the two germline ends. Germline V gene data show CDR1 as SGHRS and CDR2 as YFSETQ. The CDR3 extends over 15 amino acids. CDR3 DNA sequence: TGCGCCAGCCCAACCACAGGGTGTTGGCAAGAGACCCAGTACTTC. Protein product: CASPTTGCWQETQYF.

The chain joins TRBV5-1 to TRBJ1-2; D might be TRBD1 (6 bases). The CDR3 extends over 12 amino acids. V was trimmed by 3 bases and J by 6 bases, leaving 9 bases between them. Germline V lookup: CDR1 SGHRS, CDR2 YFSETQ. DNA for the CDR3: TGCGCCAGCAGCTATACAGGGAATGGCTACACCTTC. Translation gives CASSYTGNGYTF.

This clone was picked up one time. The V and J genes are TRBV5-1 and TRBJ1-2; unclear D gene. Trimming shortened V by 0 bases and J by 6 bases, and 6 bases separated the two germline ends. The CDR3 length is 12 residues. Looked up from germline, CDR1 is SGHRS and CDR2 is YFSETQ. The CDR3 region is CASSLESDGYTF. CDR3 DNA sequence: TGCGCCAGCAGCTTGGAGTCGGATGGCTACACCTTC.

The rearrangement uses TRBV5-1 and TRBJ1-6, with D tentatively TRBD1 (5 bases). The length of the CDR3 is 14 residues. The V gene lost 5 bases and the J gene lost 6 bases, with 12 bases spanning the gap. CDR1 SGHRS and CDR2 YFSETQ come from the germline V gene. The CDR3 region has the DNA TGCGCCAGCAGACAGACAGTTCTTAATTCACCCCTCCACTTT. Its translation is CASRQTVLNSPLHF.

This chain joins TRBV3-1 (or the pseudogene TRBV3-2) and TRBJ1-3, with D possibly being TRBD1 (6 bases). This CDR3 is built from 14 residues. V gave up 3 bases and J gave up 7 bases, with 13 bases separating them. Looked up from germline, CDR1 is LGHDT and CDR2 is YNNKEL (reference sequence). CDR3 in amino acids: CASSQQGSRNTIYF. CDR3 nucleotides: TGTGCCAGCAGCCAGCAGGGGAGTCGGAACACCATATATTTT.

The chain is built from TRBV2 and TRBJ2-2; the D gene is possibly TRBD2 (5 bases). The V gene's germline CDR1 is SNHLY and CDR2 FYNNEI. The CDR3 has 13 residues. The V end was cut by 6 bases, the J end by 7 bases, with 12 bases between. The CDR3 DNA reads TGTGCCAGCAGCGGACCGGGAAGCGGGGAGCTGTTTTTT. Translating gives CASSGPGSGELFF.

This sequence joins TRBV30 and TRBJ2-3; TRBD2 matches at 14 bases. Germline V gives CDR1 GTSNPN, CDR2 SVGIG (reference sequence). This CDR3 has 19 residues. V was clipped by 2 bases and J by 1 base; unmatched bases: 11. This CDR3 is CAWSPPRRLAGGRTDTQYF. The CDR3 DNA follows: TGTGCCTGGAGTCCTCCCCGGCGACTAGCGGGAGGGCGCACAGATACGCAGTATTTT.

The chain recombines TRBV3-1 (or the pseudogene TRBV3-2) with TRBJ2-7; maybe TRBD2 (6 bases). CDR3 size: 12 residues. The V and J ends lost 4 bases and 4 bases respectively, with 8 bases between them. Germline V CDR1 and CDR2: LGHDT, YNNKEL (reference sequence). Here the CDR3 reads CASSLGGYEQYF. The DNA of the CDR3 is TGTGCCAGCAGCCTGGGAGGATACGAGCAGTACTTC.

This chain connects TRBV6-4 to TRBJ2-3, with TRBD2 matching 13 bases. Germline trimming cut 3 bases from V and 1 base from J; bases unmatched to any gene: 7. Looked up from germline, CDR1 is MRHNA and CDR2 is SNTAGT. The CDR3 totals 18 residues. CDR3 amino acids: CASSETSGGARGTDTQYF. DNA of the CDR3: TGTGCCAGCAGTGAAACTAGCGGGGGGGCCCGGGGCACAGATACGCAGTATTTT.

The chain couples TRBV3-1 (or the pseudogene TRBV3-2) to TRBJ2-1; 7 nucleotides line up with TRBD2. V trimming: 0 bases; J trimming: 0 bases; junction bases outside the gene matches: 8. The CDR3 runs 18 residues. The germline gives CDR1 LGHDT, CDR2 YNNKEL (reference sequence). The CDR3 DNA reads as TGTGCCAGCAGCCAAGATAGGGTCAGCGGGAACTCCTACAATGAGCAGTTCTTC. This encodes CASSQDRVSGNSYNEQFF.

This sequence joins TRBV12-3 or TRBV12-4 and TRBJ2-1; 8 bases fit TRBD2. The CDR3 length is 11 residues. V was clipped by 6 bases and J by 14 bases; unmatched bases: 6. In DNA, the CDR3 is TGTGCCAGCAGCCCCGGGGGGGGCGAGTTCTTC. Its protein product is CASSPGGGEFF.

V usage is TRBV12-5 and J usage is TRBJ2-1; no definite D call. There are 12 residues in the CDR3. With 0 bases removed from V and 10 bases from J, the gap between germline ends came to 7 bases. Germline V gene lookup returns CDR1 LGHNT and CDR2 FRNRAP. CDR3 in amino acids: CASGLVAYEQFF. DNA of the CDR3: TGTGCTAGTGGTTTGGTCGCGTACGAGCAGTTCTTC.